This T cell receptor (beta chain) came from a study of T-cell memory formation after mild COVID-19. Study-wide points: Later expanders leaned CD4+, whereas clones that contracted between day 15 and 85 were balanced CD4/CD8. Among CD4+ contracting clones, most were CM and EM, and CD8+ ones EMRA. Pre-infection memory already had some responding clones, implying cross-reactive memory joined.

Germline values: CDR1 SGHAT, CDR2 FQDESV (reference sequence). The CDR3 is 15 residues long. Between the trimmed V and J ends, which lost 1 base and 1 base, there was a span of 10 bases. This clonotype was detected a few times. Its antigen is unidentified. TCRdb analysed the 5' RACE reads with MiXCR anew, one entry per CDR3 protein. The table includes some 86,000 distinct CDR3 sequences, approximately 23% detected once. Sequencing was carried out using PBMCs or a T cell subset sorted from them (not recorded which). The TCR comes from a man younger than 35 who had mild COVID-19 (a few samples of this study predate the infection). Cell type and time point are not known. The gene calls are TRBV11-1 and TRBJ1-1; no firm D call. CDR3 bases: TGTGCCAGCAGCTTAGGTCCCGGGCCGAACACTGAAGCTTTCTTT. Translated, it gives CASSLGPGPNTEAFF.